This is a list of T cell receptor beta chains from one sample in a study of chemoradiotherapy in HPV16-positive cancers. Profiled with immunoSEQ multiplex PCR; TCRdb holds only in-frame clones, not every one. The sample has 1,500 to 2,000 clones, 86% seen once. The sample here was tumor tissue, taken from a patient who underwent chemoradiotherapy. The receptor set was obtained from a human donor with HPV-associated anogenital cancer. Both conserved end residues are part of each CDR3. D genes are given only for firm matches. Clone sizes are given selectively: once, few, many, or a class where the clone is expanded.

j_gene | d_gene | abundance | v_gene | CDR3aa | CDR3nt
TRBJ1-5 | - | once | TRBV6-5 | CASSSRVGQPQHF | TGTGCCAGCAGTTCGAGGGTTGGACAGCCCCAGCATTTT
TRBJ2-1 | TRBD1 | - | TRBV15 | CATSRDLIRDSKNEQFF | TGTGCCACCAGCAGAGACCTAATCCGGGACAGTAAGAATGAGCAGTTCTTC
TRBJ2-1 | - | - | TRBV29-1 | CSVQSGSSYNEQFF | TGCAGCGTTCAAAGTGGTAGCTCCTACAATGAGCAGTTCTTC
TRBJ2-5 | TRBD1 | - | TRBV5-1 | CASSLGGLQGVETQYF | TGCGCCAGCAGCTTGGGGGGCCTACAGGGGGTCGAGACCCAGTACTTC
TRBJ2-7 | - | - | TRBV2 | CASSEAGYEQYF | TGTGCCAGCAGTGAAGCCGGCTACGAGCAGTACTTC
TRBJ2-3 | TRBD2 | - | TRBV2 | CASSTASGDTQYF | TGTGCCAGCAGCACCGCTAGCGGCGATACGCAGTATTTT
TRBJ2-1 | - | - | TRBV27 | CASSPSAPYNEQFF | TGTGCCAGCAGTCCCTCCGCCCCCTACAATGAGCAGTTCTTC
TRBJ1-1 | - | - | TRBV2 | CASSDIRGPRWTEAFF | TGTGCCAGCAGTGACATACGGGGCCCCAGGTGGACTGAAGCTTTCTTT
TRBJ1-2 | - | - | TRBV30 | CAWSDRGVFYGYTF | TGTGCCTGGAGTGACAGAGGGGTATTCTATGGCTACACCTTC
TRBJ1-2 | - | few | TRBV5-5 | CASSLGGSYGYTF | TGTGCCAGCAGCTTGGGCGGGTCCTATGGCTACACCTTC
TRBJ2-2 | - | - | TRBV19 | CASSIGLDTGELFF | TGTGCCAGTAGTATAGGACTGGACACCGGGGAGCTGTTTTTT
TRBJ1-6 | - | once | TRBV9 | CASSLGIWDNSPLHF | TGTGCCAGCAGCCTTGGTATCTGGGATAATTCACCCCTCCACTTT
TRBJ1-2 | TRBD1 | once | TRBV19 | CASTPWGGQGTGNYGYTF | TGTGCCAGTACTCCATGGGGGGGACAGGGGACTGGTAACTATGGCTACACCTTC
TRBJ2-7 | - | - | TRBV11-2 | CASSFRTIASYEQYF | TGTGCCAGCAGCTTTAGGACAATCGCATCCTACGAGCAGTACTTC
TRBJ1-3 | TRBD1 | - | TRBV30 | CAWKRGDRGPGNTIYF | TGTGCCTGGAAGAGGGGGGACAGGGGGCCTGGAAACACCATATATTTT
TRBJ1-1 | TRBD1 | few | TRBV7-9 | CASSVPTGGIYTEAFF | TGTGCCAGCAGCGTACCGACAGGGGGCATTTACACTGAAGCTTTCTTT
TRBJ2-7 | - | few | TRBV5-4 | CASSLELSSYEQYF | TGTGCCAGCAGCTTGGAACTGTCGTCCTACGAGCAGTACTTC
TRBJ2-1 | TRBD2 | - | TRBV5-6 | CASSFGTTPSVQFF | TGTGCCAGCAGCTTCGGGACTACCCCATCAGTCCAGTTCTTC
TRBJ1-2 | - | few | TRBV7-3 | CASSAPGGYGYTF | TGTGCCAGCAGCGCCCCGGGTGGATATGGCTACACCTTC
TRBJ2-7 | - | - | TRBV4-1 | CASSQVPGAAVNEQYF | TGCGCCAGCAGCCAAGTCCCAGGGGCGGCCGTCAACGAGCAGTACTTC
TRBJ2-3 | - | - | TRBV5-4 | CASSDQRRSRDTQYF | TGTGCCAGCAGCGACCAGCGGAGGAGCAGAGATACGCAGTATTTT
TRBJ1-6 | TRBD1 | - | TRBV5-1 | CASSSGQGDSPLHF | TGCGCCAGCAGCTCCGGACAGGGGGATTCACCCCTCCACTTT
TRBJ2-7 | TRBD2 | - | TRBV11-2 | CASSYKRGYYEQYF | TGTGCCAGCAGCTACAAGCGGGGTTACTACGAGCAGTACTTC
TRBJ2-7 | TRBD1 | - | TRBV5-1 | CASSTPGQGKQQYF | TGCGCCAGCAGCACGCCGGGACAGGGGAAGCAGCAGTACTTC
TRBJ2-2 | - | - | TRBV7-7 | CASSLAPKAGELFF | TGTGCTAGCAGCTTAGCGCCTAAAGCGGGGGAGCTGTTTTTT
TRBJ1-6 | TRBD1 | - | TRBV23-1 | CASSQRGQDRSPLHF | TGCGCCAGCAGTCAGAGAGGACAGGATAGGTCACCCCTCCACTTT
TRBJ1-4 | - | - | TRBV10-1 | CASSPGRSYEKLFF | TGCGCCAGCAGCCCGGGAAGGAGTTATGAAAAACTGTTTTTT
TRBJ2-7 | - | - | TRBV9 | CASSVGAEGAYEQYF | TGTGCCAGCAGCGTAGGTGCGGAGGGCGCCTACGAGCAGTACTTC
TRBJ1-1 | TRBD1 | - | TRBV9 | CASSVGSGTAYTEAFF | TGTGCCAGCAGCGTAGGATCCGGGACAGCCTACACTGAAGCTTTCTTT
TRBJ2-3 | - | - | TRBV7-6 | CASRKRFTDTQYF | TGTGCCAGCAGGAAGAGGTTCACAGATACGCAGTATTTT
TRBJ2-3 | - | - | TRBV7-8 | CASRRGDTDTQYF | TGTGCCAGCCGCAGGGGCGACACAGATACGCAGTATTTT
TRBJ1-2 | - | - | TRBV9 | CASSVRDTWTNGYTF | TGTGCCAGCAGCGTTCGGGACACCTGGACCAATGGCTACACCTTC
TRBJ2-3 | - | - | TRBV7-2 | CASSLSPRDADTQYF | TGTGCCAGCAGCTTAAGTCCCAGGGACGCAGATACGCAGTATTTT